The sequence of this TCR beta chain was determined in a study of shared clonotypes between healthy human individuals. The wider study: Per donor, CD8 memory used one plate, CD8 naive used two, CD4 memory used three and CD4 naive used three. Study findings and constraints: In having few donors, the study represented limited genetic and exposure-history diversity.

Naive-designated CD8 cells lacked CD45RO, were positively enriched for CCR7, and omitted terminally differentiated effector memory CD45RA+ cells. With regard to this clone: Its antigen is unknown.

Per the authors' pipeline: Filtering of immunoSEQ junctional sequences could not match full-length read filtering. Sequenced by immunoSEQ multiplex PCR; TCRdb stores in-frame clones only, minus some. V and J calls and clone size are those listed in that table; D and trimming were worked out from the DNA. The table has just over 2,000,000 clones, about 95% seen once. Germline V gene lookup returns CDR1 MNHEY and CDR2 SMNVEV (reference sequence). CDR3 size: 14 residues. V was trimmed by 3 bases and J by 7 bases, leaving 12 bases between them. The sample was naive CD8+ T cells sorted from blood. The chain employs TRBV27 and TRBJ1-4; TRBD1 is a possible D gene (5 bases). The clonotype comes from a man in his late teens or twenties in good health. CDR3 DNA sequence: TGTGCCAGCAGTTTTGGCCAGGGCCTTGAAAAACTGTTTTTT. Protein: CASSFGQGLEKLFF.